This is a list of T cell receptor beta chains from one sample in a study of T cells in narcolepsy. Here immunoSEQ multiplex PCR was the method, and the copy in TCRdb shows in-frame clones only, minus some. The table shows around 33,000 clones, with roughly 87% occurring only once. The sample consisted of CD45RA- memory CD4+ T cells from PBMCs. These TCRs come from a human donor with narcolepsy. CDR3s include the opening cysteine and the closing phenylalanine or tryptophan. Fields, in order: V gene, clone size, J gene, D gene, CDR3 DNA, CDR3 protein. The D gene is left open where the match is weak. Some rows have no size entry. The others give once, few or many, or a class for an expanded clone.

>TRBV5-6|NA|TRBJ1-2|TRBD1
TGTGCCAGCAGCTTACGAGGGGGCCGTCCCCCCTATGGCTACACCTTC
CASSLRGGRPPYGYTF
>TRBV7-3|NA|TRBJ2-2|TRBD1
TGTGCCAGCAGCTTAGGGACAGAAACCGGGGAGCTGTTTTTT
CASSLGTETGELFF
>TRBV7-2|NA|TRBJ2-1|NA
TGTGCCAGCAGCCCGGACATGGCTCTTCGGGATGAGCAGTTCTTC
CASSPDMALRDEQFF
>TRBV5-6|NA|TRBJ1-4|TRBD1
TGTGCCAGCAATATGGACAGGGGGCTCGGTGAAAAACTGTTTTTT
CASNMDRGLGEKLFF
>TRBV4-2|NA|TRBJ2-5|TRBD2
TGTGCCAGCAGCCGCAGCGGGGGGGCCAGAGAGACCCAGTACTTC
CASSRSGGARETQYF
>TRBV5-1|NA|TRBJ1-1|NA
TGCGCCAGCAGCCACCCCACGGCGAACACTGAAGCTTTCTTT
CASSHPTANTEAFF
>TRBV19|NA|TRBJ2-3|TRBD2
TGTGCCAGTAGTATCCCAGGACTAGCTGGCACAGATACGCAGTATTTT
CASSIPGLAGTDTQYF
>TRBV6-1|NA|TRBJ1-2|NA
TGTGCCAGCACAGGGCCGGACTATGGCTACACCTTC
CASTGPDYGYTF
>TRBV11-3|once|TRBJ1-3|TRBD1
TGTGCCAGCAGCCCGACGACAGGGGTATGGGGAAACACCATATATTTT
CASSPTTGVWGNTIYF
>TRBV5-1|NA|TRBJ1-1|TRBD1
TGCGCCAGCAGCTTGGGGGCCGTCCCGGGACAGGGAGGCACTGAAGCTTTCTTT
CASSLGAVPGQGGTEAFF
>TRBV14|once|TRBJ1-6|TRBD1
TGTGCCAGCAGCCAAGATTGGGGACAGGGTGATTCACCCCTCCACTTT
CASSQDWGQGDSPLHF
>TRBV11-2|NA|TRBJ1-1|TRBD1
TGTGCCAGCAGCGCTCGACAGGGACTGAACACTGAAGCTTTCTTT
CASSARQGLNTEAFF
>TRBV4-1|NA|TRBJ1-6|NA
TGCGCCAGCGAGGAGGGCACCTATAATTCACCCCTCCACTTT
CASEEGTYNSPLHF
>TRBV18|NA|TRBJ1-2|TRBD1
TGTGCCAGCTCACCCCGGGACAGGAACTATGGCTACACCTTC
CASSPRDRNYGYTF
>TRBV5-1|NA|TRBJ1-4|NA
TGCGCCAGCAGCTTGGAGCCAACGGAGGAGGAAAAACTGTTTTTT
CASSLEPTEEEKLFF
>TRBV5-5|NA|TRBJ1-6|TRBD1
TGTGCCAGCAGCTGGCAGGGGGCCCGACGGGGCTCCTATAATTCACCCCTCCACTTT
CASSWQGARRGSYNSPLHF
>TRBV7-6|few|TRBJ1-6|NA
TGTGCCAGCAGCCGGGGTGATAATTCACCCCTCCACTTT
CASSRGDNSPLHF
>TRBV15|NA|TRBJ2-3|TRBD1
TGTGCCACCAGCGTACCGGGACAGGGCCACCGGGGTACGCAGTATTTT
CATSVPGQGHRGTQYF
>TRBV7-6|few|TRBJ1-1|NA
TGTGCCAGCAGCGCGACAGCGAACACTGAAGCTTTCTTT
CASSATANTEAFF
>TRBV11-1|NA|TRBJ1-6|TRBD1
TGTGCCAGCAGCATGCGGACAGGGGATTCACCCCTCCACTTT
CASSMRTGDSPLHF
>TRBV2|NA|TRBJ2-3|TRBD2
TGTGCCAGCAGCCCAGCGGGGGCCCGCGGTAATACGCAGTATTTT
CASSPAGARGNTQYF
>TRBV2|once|TRBJ1-2|NA
TGTGCCACAAAAGGGCCCCGCAGGGGCACCGACTATGGCTACACCTTC
CATKGPRRGTDYGYTF
>TRBV5-6|once|TRBJ2-5|NA
TGTGCCAGCAGTTCCGCCCCCGGGGCCCTAGGTGAGACCCAGTACTTC
CASSSAPGALGETQYF
>TRBV6-6|NA|TRBJ1-2|NA
TGTGCCAGCAGTTCGGACAGAAACTATGGCTACACCTTC
CASSSDRNYGYTF
>TRBV13|NA|TRBJ1-3|TRBD1
TGTGCCAGCAGCGTCGGGACAGGGACGTTCTCTGGAAACACCATATATTTT
CASSVGTGTFSGNTIYF
>TRBV11-1|NA|TRBJ2-3|NA
TGTGCCAGCAGCGTATCTCCCCCCGATACGCAGTATTTT
CASSVSPPDTQYF
>TRBV12-5|NA|TRBJ1-1|NA
TGTGCTAGTGGTTCACAAGTGGAAGCTTTCTTT
CASGSQVEAFF
>TRBV11-2|NA|TRBJ2-7|TRBD2
TGTGCCAGCAGCCTAGCGGGGTTGGCCTACGAGCAGTACTTC
CASSLAGLAYEQYF
>TRBV11-1|NA|TRBJ1-1|NA
TGTGCCAGCAGCTTAGTATCTGGGGGGCGGACTGAAGCTTTCTTT
CASSLVSGGRTEAFF
>TRBV7-3|NA|TRBJ2-2|TRBD1
TGTGCCAGCAGCTTAACTGGCGGGACAGGGTACACCGGGGAGCTGTTTTTT
CASSLTGGTGYTGELFF
>TRBV27|few|TRBJ2-2|NA
TGTGCCAGCAGTTTAAAGGGGCTATTAACCGGGGAGCTGTTTTTT
CASSLKGLLTGELFF
>TRBV6-1|NA|TRBJ2-2|TRBD2
TGTGCCAGCAGTCCACTAGCGGGGGGAGCCGGGGAGCTGTTTTTT
CASSPLAGGAGELFF
>TRBV5-1|NA|TRBJ2-2|NA
TGCGCCAGCAACTGGGGGAACACCGGGGAGCTGTTTTTT
CASNWGNTGELFF
>TRBV2|NA|TRBJ2-3|TRBD1
TGTGCCAGCAGTGAAGGGACAGGGGCAGATACGCAGTATTTT
CASSEGTGADTQYF
>TRBV27|NA|TRBJ1-1|TRBD1
TGTGCCAGCAGTGCGGACAGGGCAAAAACTGAAGCTTTCTTT
CASSADRAKTEAFF
>TRBV2|NA|TRBJ1-5|NA
TGTGCCAGCAACACTGAGGGGATGGAGCCCCAGCATTTT
CASNTEGMEPQHF
>TRBV7-3|NA|TRBJ2-3|TRBD2
TGTGCCAGCAGCTTATACGCTAGCGGGGCCACAGATACGCAGTATTTT
CASSLYASGATDTQYF
>TRBV29-1|NA|TRBJ1-3|TRBD1
TGCAGCGTCTCAGGGACAGGTGGAAACACCATATATTTT
CSVSGTGGNTIYF
>TRBV11-2|NA|TRBJ2-3|NA
TGTGCCAGCAGCTATAGAGGCTCGGGTGGAGATACGCAGTATTTT
CASSYRGSGGDTQYF
>TRBV5-5|NA|TRBJ1-3|TRBD1
TGTGCCAGCGAGACAGGGTCTGGAAACACCATATATTTT
CASETGSGNTIYF
>TRBV7-9|NA|TRBJ1-2|NA
TGTGCCAGCAGTCCCACAGGGATCTCCAACTATGGCTACACCTTC
CASSPTGISNYGYTF
>TRBV6-1|NA|TRBJ1-5|TRBD1
TGTGCCAGCAGTGGACAGGGTGGATATAGCAATCAGCCCCAGCATTTT
CASSGQGGYSNQPQHF
>TRBV18|few|TRBJ1-1|NA
TGTGCCAGCTCACCGCCCCGGGGAGCGAACACTGAAGCTTTCTTT
CASSPPRGANTEAFF
>TRBV6-5|NA|TRBJ2-5|NA
TGTGCCAGCAGTAAAAAAGAGACCCAGTACTTC
CASSKKETQYF
>TRBV6-5|NA|TRBJ1-1|NA
TGTGCCAGCAGTTACTCGATGGACACTGAAGCTTTCTTT
CASSYSMDTEAFF
>TRBV5-5|NA|TRBJ1-6|NA
TGTGCCAGCAGCTTGGCCGTGGGACTGACTAATTCACCCCTCCACTTT
CASSLAVGLTNSPLHF
>TRBV5-4|NA|TRBJ2-7|NA
TGTGCCAGCAGCTTGGAACCTATCTACGAGCAGTACTTC
CASSLEPIYEQYF
>TRBV11-2|NA|TRBJ1-4|NA
TGTGCCAGCAGCTTTAACAGCCGGGTTAATGAAAAACTGTTTTTT
CASSFNSRVNEKLFF
>TRBV4-2|NA|TRBJ2-5|TRBD2
TGTGCCAGCAGCCAAGGCCGGAAACTAGCGGGGGGGTTGGAGACCCAGTACTTC
CASSQGRKLAGGLETQYF
>TRBV30|few|TRBJ1-6|TRBD1
TGTGCCTGGAGAAGGACAGGGGATAATTCACCCCTCCACTTT
CAWRRTGDNSPLHF
>TRBV18|NA|TRBJ1-4|NA
TGTGCCAGCTCACCAAATGGGAACCTTAATGAAAAACTGTTTTTT
CASSPNGNLNEKLFF